Many counts were recorded for the clone carrying this T cell receptor beta chain. Its cognate antigen is unknown. CDR3 length equals 11 residues. CDR1 is SGHTA and CDR2 is FQGNSA in the germline V gene. V lost 0 bases and J lost 5, with 2 bases in between. The data are from a study of breast tumors, draining lymph nodes, adjacent tissues. The lymph nodes were axillary draining lymph nodes from breast cancer patients. Broader study findings: That most tumor T cells come from lymph nodes remained unproven. The data were judged consistent with most tumor T cells coming from lymph node and expanding in tumor. Tumor TCR diversity was below lymph nodes but above nontumor tissue.

Each CDR3 protein gets one entry after TCRdb re-called the multiplex PCR reads with MiXCR. The data show 150,000 to 200,000 distinct CDR3 sequences, about 33% seen once. This TCR came from a female donor with breast cancer. Some clones in this sample may be carry-over from other donors' samples. The sample was axillary lymph node tissue. The chain combines TRBV7-2 with TRBJ2-7; the D is unclear. The chain's CDR3 is CASSLAHEQYF. Written as DNA, the CDR3 is TGTGCCAGCAGCTTAGCCCACGAGCAGTACTTC.